This entry lists 25 T cell receptor beta chains sequenced from one sample in a study of blood T cell repertoires in COVID-19 (dated by TCRdb to the early 2020s). Libraries were built with the immunoSEQ multiplex PCR assay. This immuneACCESS table, as held by TCRdb, lists in-frame sequences with V and J called but not all clones. Of the missing ones, under half trace to an unresolved V gene in checked studies; the others have no known cause. Counted in this sample were more than 15,000 clones; around 80% of them appeared once. The top ten clones comprise about 20% of the sample. The source material was peripheral blood. These receptor sequences come from a man aged 55-75 years with active or convalescent COVID-19.

This clone was detected a few times. V and J are TRBV3-1 (or the pseudogene TRBV3-2) and TRBJ2-2, with 10 bases matching TRBD2. Germline V CDR1 and CDR2: LGHDT, YNNKEL (reference sequence). V lost 0 bases, J lost 6 bases, and 7 bases stayed unmatched. The CDR3 runs to 17 residues. CDR3: CASSQEGGLAFPGELFF. Here the CDR3 DNA reads TGTGCCAGCAGCCAAGAGGGGGGACTAGCGTTTCCCGGGGAGCTGTTTTTT.

This clone is medium-sized in the sample. The chain couples TRBV9 to TRBJ2-6; 7 nucleotides agree with TRBD2. Germline V gene lookup returns CDR1 SGDLS and CDR2 YYNGEE. Unmatched junction bases numbered 3, after V lost 0 bases and J lost 0 bases. The CDR3 is 17 residues long. The CDR3 DNA is TGTGCCAGCAGCGTAGACGGGGGGATCTCTGGGGCCAACGTCCTGACTTTC. As protein: CASSVDGGISGANVLTF. The full variable domain, with the rest looked up from reference TRBV9 and TRBJ2-6, is DSGVTQTPKHLITATGQRVTLRCSPRSGDLSVYWYQQSLDQGLQFLIQYYNGEERAKGNILERFSAQQFPDLHSELNLSSLELGDSALYFCASSVDGGISGANVLTFGAGSRLTVL.

The rearrangement links TRBV5-1 to TRBJ2-3; a possible D gene is TRBD1 (6 bases). CDR1 is SGHRS, CDR2 YFSETQ, per germline. The CDR3 has 16 residues. Deletions cut 4 bases from V and 5 bases from J, with 20 bases between. The DNA for the CDR3 is TGCGCCAGCAGCCCCTTCACTCCGACAGGAGGAGATACGCAGTATTTT. Its protein is CASSPFTPTGGDTQYF.

This clone was recorded a few times. The chain uses TRBV5-6 and TRBJ1-3; 12 nucleotides agree with TRBD1. Germline-derived CDR1 and CDR2 are SGHDT and YYEEEE. V trimming: 5 bases; J trimming: 4 bases; junction bases outside the gene matches: 4. The CDR3 totals 15 residues. In DNA form, the CDR3 reads TGTGCCAGCAGGGGACAGGGGGCGGAAGGAAACACCATATATTTT. This codes for CASRGQGAEGNTIYF.

This clone has a single count. V gene TRBV19 combines with J gene TRBJ1-2, with D possibly matching TRBD1 (6 bases). The germline CDR1 and CDR2 sequences are LNHDA and SQIVND (reference sequence). The CDR3 extends over 14 amino acids. With 6 bases removed from V and 1 base from J, the gap between germline ends came to 12 bases. The CDR3 here is CASSTGHFNYGYTF. The CDR3 DNA reads as TGTGCCAGTAGCACGGGACACTTTAACTATGGCTACACCTTC.

This clone was recorded a few times. The gene calls are TRBV27 and TRBJ1-4; D ambiguous. The CDR3 spans 15 residues. Germline CDR1 and CDR2: MNHEY and SMNVEV (reference sequence). V lost 3 bases and J lost 10, with 18 bases in between. CDR3 protein: CASSFGGTNSGKLFF. The DNA for the CDR3 is TGTGCCAGCAGTTTCGGTGGTACGAATTCGGGAAAACTGTTTTTT. The variable domain in full, completed from reference TRBV27 and TRBJ1-4, reads EAQVTQNPRYLITVTGKKLTVTCSQNMNHEYMSWYRQDPGLGLRQIYYSMNVEVTDKGDVPEGYKVSRKEKRNFPLILESPSPNQTSLYFCASSFGGTNSGKLFFGSGTQLSVL.

This chain links TRBV3-1 (or the pseudogene TRBV3-2) with TRBJ1-3; D unresolved. This CDR3 is 14 amino acids long. The V gene's germline CDR1 is LGHDT and CDR2 YNNKEL (reference sequence). V lost 0 bases to trimming and J lost 9 bases, with 12 bases between them. CDR3 DNA: TGTGCCAGCAGCCAAGAAGGTGGTGGCGGCACCATATATTTT. Translation gives CASSQEGGGGTIYF.

The chain recombines TRBV5-4 with TRBJ1-2, with TRBD1 identical over 8 bases. This CDR3 has 16 amino acids. Trimming cost V 3 bases and J 7 bases; bases outside gene matches: 14. Germline V gene sequence: CDR1 SGHNT, CDR2 YYREEE (reference sequence). CDR3 sequence: CASSSGGTGSLSGYTF. The CDR3 region has the DNA TGTGCCAGCAGCTCAGGGGGCACTGGGAGTCTCTCTGGCTACACCTTC.

This clone was detected once. The J gene is TRBJ1-5, the V gene TRBV6-5; TRBD1 agrees at 10 bases. The CDR3 spans 15 residues. Germline V gene sequence: CDR1 MNHEY, CDR2 SVGAGI. With V trimmed by 7 bases and J by 6 bases, 9 bases remained unmatched. CDR3: CASNPTGGRSQPQHF. In DNA form, the CDR3 reads TGTGCCAGCAACCCGACAGGGGGCCGGAGTCAGCCCCAGCATTTT.

This clone came up a few times. This chain connects TRBV2 to TRBJ1-5; a possible D gene is TRBD1 (5 bases). CDR3 length: 19 residues. V was clipped by 0 bases and J by 0 bases, with 18 bases between them. Germline CDR1 and CDR2: SNHLY and FYNNEI. CDR3: CASSEARPTDRYSNQPQHF. CDR3 bases: TGTGCCAGCAGTGAAGCGCGCCCTACAGACAGATATAGCAATCAGCCCCAGCATTTT.

The V gene is TRBV4-1, the J gene TRBJ2-7, with D unresolved. From germline, CDR1 is MGHRA and CDR2 YSYEKL. Trimming took off 3 bases at V and 7 bases at J, with 13 bases between the two ends. The CDR3 totals 13 residues. CDR3 protein: CASSQRPTGEQYF. CDR3 coding DNA: TGCGCCAGCAGCCAGCGCCCTACGGGTGAGCAGTACTTC.

This chain links TRBV21-1 with TRBJ2-3; the table's D call, TRBD2, was not checked against the DNA. TRBV21-1 is annotated as a pseudogene. The CDR3 is 15 amino acids. In DNA, the CDR3 is TGTGCCAGCAGATCACTAGCGGGAGAGGGGGGTACGCAGTATTTT. Amino acid sequence: CASRSLAGEGGTQYF.

The V call is TRBV5-6, the J call TRBJ1-6; 7 nucleotides match TRBD1. Germline-derived CDR1 and CDR2 are SGHDT and YYEEEE. CDR3 length: 13 residues. J lost 9 bases, V lost 7 bases, and 7 bases had no gene match. CDR3 loop: CASRDRNSSPLHF. The CDR3 DNA reads TGTGCCAGCCGGGACAGAAATTCTTCACCCCTCCACTTT.

The chain uses TRBV5-1 and TRBJ2-7, with D tentatively TRBD2 (6 bases). The V and J ends lost 0 bases and 5 bases respectively, with 12 bases between them. CDR1 SGHRS and CDR2 YFSETQ come from the germline V gene. This CDR3 has 14 residues. The CDR3 region is CASSLGGIFDEQYF. DNA of the CDR3: TGCGCCAGCAGCTTGGGCGGGATTTTTGACGAGCAGTACTTC.

The rearrangement joins TRBV25-1 to TRBJ2-3, with a possible D match to TRBD1 (8 bases). V shed 4 bases and J shed 3 bases, with 20 bases lying between them. Germline-derived CDR1 and CDR2 are MGHDK and SYGVNS. CDR3 length equals 17 residues. Here the CDR3 reads CASSAPGTGGGTDTQYF. As DNA, the CDR3 is TGTGCCAGCAGTGCCCCCGGGACAGGCGGGGGTACAGATACGCAGTATTTT.

V is TRBV6-5 and J is TRBJ1-3, with 8 bases that match TRBD1. The germline CDR1 and CDR2 sequences are MNHEY and SVGAGI. With V trimmed by 8 bases and J by 4 bases, 7 bases remained unmatched. This CDR3 comprises 14 residues. The CDR3 DNA reads as TGTGCCAGCTCAGGGGGCGCGTTGGGAAACACCATATATTTT. Translated: CASSGGALGNTIYF.

The chain couples TRBV5-6 to TRBJ2-2; TRBD2 agrees at 8 bases. Germline CDR1 reads SGHDT; CDR2 reads YYEEEE. Germline trimming cut 1 base from V and 3 bases from J; bases unmatched to any gene: 11. The CDR3 spans 18 residues. CDR3 sequence (DNA): TGTGCCAGCAGCTTGCCCCGGGGAGCGGGGGCCGACACCGGGGAGCTGTTTTTT. It translates to CASSLPRGAGADTGELFF. Drawing the rest from reference TRBV5-6 and TRBJ2-2, the complete variable domain is DAGVTQSPTHLIKTRGQQVTLRCSPKSGHDTVSWYQQALGQGPQFIFQYYEEEERQRGNFPDRFSGHQFPNYSSELNVNALLLGDSALYLCASSLPRGAGADTGELFFGEGSRLTVL.

This clone was observed a few times. The chain carries TRBV3-1 (or the pseudogene TRBV3-2) and TRBJ2-7, with TRBD2 matching 11 bases. Germline CDR1 reads LGHDT; CDR2 reads YNNKEL (reference sequence). This CDR3 comprises 19 residues. With V trimmed by 1 base and J by 0 bases, 11 bases remained unmatched. The CDR3 DNA sequence: TGTGCCAGCAGCCAAGGGGGCGGGCTAGCGGGGGGAAGCTCCTACGAGCAGTACTTC. Translating gives CASSQGGGLAGGSSYEQYF.

V and J are TRBV7-9 and TRBJ2-5; possibly TRBD1 for D (5 bases). This CDR3 spans 14 amino acids. Germline loops: CDR1 SEHNR, CDR2 FQNEAQ (reference sequence). The V and J ends lost 1 base and 2 bases respectively, with 8 bases between them. CDR3 coding DNA: TGTGCCAGCAGCTTAGAGGGGTTTCAAGAGACCCAGTACTTC. Amino acids: CASSLEGFQETQYF.

The rearrangement uses TRBV6-5 and TRBJ2-1; TRBD1 is a possible D gene (6 bases). Trimming pared 4 bases from V and 0 bases from J, leaving 13 bases between. CDR1 and CDR2 (germline): MNHEY, SVGAGI. This CDR3 contains 16 residues. The CDR3 nucleotides read TGTGCCAGCAGTTTGTTCCAGGGGAGCTCCTACAATGAGCAGTTCTTC. Its translation: CASSLFQGSSYNEQFF.

The chain carries TRBV6-1 and TRBJ2-3; D is possibly TRBD1 (7 bases). This CDR3 has 15 amino acids. CDR1 MNHNS and CDR2 SASEGT come from the germline V gene. The V end was cut by 1 base, the J end by 3 bases, with 11 bases between. The CDR3 DNA reads as TGTGCCAGCAGTGAAGGTTCAGGGGGGACAGATACGCAGTATTTT. Translated, it gives CASSEGSGGTDTQYF.

This chain joins TRBV28 and TRBJ1-6; D might be TRBD1 (5 bases). The V end was cut by 5 bases, the J end by 10 bases, with 15 bases between. The germline V gene encodes CDR1 MDHEN and CDR2 SYDVKM. CDR3 size: 14 residues. CDR3 protein: CASSPALGESPLHF. The CDR3 DNA reads as TGTGCCAGCAGTCCGGCCCTAGGGGAATCACCCCTCCACTTT.

This chain uses TRBV19 with TRBJ1-4; weak D call: TRBD1 (6 bases). This CDR3 contains 18 residues. Trimming took 7 bases from V and 1 from J, leaving 22 bases between them. CDR1 and CDR2 (germline): LNHDA, SQIVND (reference sequence). CDR3 sequence: CASNQGSPGVETNEKLFF. CDR3 sequence (DNA): TGTGCCAGTAACCAGGGGTCCCCCGGGGTAGAAACTAATGAAAAACTGTTTTTT.

The rearrangement uses TRBV28 and TRBJ2-7, with 7 positions matching TRBD1. V shed 0 bases, J shed 5 bases, and the junction held 10 bases outside the gene matches. CDR1 and CDR2 from the germline V gene are MDHEN and SYDVKM. CDR3 length: 16 amino acids. CDR3 coding DNA: TGTGCCAGCAGTTTATGGGTCACCGGGACAGATAACGAGCAGTACTTC. Residues: CASSLWVTGTDNEQYF. Looking up the rest from reference TRBV28 and TRBJ2-7 gives the full variable domain: DVKVTQSSRYLVKRTGEKVFLECVQDMDHENMFWYRQDPGLGLRLIYFSYDVKMKEKGDIPEGYSVSREKKERFSLILESASTNQTSMYLCASSLWVTGTDNEQYFGPGTRLTVT.

This chain joins TRBV2 and TRBJ1-1; D unclear. The CDR3 is made up of 14 amino acids. Looked up from germline, CDR1 is SNHLY and CDR2 is FYNNEI. Trimming removed 1 base at V and 1 base at J, with 7 bases between. CDR3 sequence (DNA): TGTGCCAGCAGTGAAGGGCCCTCGAACACTGAAGCTTTCTTT. Its protein product is CASSEGPSNTEAFF.